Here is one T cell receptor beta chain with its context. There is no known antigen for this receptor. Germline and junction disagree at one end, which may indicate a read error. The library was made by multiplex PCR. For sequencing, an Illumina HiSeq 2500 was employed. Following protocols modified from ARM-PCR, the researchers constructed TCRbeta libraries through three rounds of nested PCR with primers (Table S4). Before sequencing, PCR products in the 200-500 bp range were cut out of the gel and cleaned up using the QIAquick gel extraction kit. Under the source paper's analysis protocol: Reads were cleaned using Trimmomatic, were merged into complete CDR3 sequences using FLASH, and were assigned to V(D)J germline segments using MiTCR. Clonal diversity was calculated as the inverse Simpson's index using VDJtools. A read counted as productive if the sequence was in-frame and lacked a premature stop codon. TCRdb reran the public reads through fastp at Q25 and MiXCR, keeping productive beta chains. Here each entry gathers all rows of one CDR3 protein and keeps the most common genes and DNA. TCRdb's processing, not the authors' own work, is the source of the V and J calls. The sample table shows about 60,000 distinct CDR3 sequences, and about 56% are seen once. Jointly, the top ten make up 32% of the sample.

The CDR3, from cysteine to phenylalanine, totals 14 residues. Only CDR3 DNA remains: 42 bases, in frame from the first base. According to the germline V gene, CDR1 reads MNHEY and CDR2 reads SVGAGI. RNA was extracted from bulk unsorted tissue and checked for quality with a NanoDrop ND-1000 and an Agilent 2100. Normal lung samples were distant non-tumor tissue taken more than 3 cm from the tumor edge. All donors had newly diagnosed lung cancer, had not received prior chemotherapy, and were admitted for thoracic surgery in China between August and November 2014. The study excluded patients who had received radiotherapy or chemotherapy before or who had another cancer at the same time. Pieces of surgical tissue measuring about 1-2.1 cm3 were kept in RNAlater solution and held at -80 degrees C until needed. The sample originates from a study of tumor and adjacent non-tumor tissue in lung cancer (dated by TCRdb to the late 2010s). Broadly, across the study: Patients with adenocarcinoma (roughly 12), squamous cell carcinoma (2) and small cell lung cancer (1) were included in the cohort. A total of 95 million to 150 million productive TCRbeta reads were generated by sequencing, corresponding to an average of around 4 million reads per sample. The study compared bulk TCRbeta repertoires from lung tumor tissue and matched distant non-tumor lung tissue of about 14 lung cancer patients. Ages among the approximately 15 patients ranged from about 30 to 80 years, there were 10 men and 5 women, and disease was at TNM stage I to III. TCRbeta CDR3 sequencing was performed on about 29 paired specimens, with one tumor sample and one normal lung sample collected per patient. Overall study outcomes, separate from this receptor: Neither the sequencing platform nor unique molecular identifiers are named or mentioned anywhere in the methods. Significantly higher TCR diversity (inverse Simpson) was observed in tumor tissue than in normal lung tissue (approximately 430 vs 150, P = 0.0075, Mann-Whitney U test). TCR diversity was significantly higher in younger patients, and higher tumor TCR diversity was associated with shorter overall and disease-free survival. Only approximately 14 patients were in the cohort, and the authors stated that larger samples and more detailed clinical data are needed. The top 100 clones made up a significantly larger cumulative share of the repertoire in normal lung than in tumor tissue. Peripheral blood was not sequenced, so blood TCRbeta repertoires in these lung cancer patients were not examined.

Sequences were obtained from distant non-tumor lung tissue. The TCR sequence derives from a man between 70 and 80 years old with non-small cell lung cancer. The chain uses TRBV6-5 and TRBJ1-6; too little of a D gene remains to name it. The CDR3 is CASRYSSYNSPLNF. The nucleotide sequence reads TGTGCCAGCAGATACTCCTCATACAATTCACCCCTCAACTTT.